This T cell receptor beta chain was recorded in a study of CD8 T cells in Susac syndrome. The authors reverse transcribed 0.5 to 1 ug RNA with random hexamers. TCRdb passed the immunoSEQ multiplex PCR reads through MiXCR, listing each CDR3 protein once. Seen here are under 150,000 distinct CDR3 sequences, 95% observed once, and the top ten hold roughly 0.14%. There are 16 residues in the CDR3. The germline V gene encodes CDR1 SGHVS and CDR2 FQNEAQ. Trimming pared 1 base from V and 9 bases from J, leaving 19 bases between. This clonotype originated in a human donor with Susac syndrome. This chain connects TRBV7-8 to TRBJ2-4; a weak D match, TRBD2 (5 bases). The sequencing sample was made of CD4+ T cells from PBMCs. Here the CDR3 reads CASSLVSADRQAIQYF. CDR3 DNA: TGTGCCAGCAGCTTAGTATCAGCGGACCGCCAGGCCATTCAGTACTTC.